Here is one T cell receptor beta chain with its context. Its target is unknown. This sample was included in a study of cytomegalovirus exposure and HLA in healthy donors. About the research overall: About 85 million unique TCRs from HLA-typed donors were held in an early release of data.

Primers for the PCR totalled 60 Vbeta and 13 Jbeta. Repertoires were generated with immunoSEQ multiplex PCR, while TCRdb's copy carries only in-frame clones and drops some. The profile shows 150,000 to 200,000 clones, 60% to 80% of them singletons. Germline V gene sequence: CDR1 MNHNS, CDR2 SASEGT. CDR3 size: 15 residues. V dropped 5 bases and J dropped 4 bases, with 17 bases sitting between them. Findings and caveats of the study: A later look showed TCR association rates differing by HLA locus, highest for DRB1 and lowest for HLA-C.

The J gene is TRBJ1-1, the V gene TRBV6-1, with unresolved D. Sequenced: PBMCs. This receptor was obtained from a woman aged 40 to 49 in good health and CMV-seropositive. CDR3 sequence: CASSNIGGRGTEAFF. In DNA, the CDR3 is TGTGCCAGCAGTAACATCGGAGGACGAGGCACTGAAGCTTTCTTT.